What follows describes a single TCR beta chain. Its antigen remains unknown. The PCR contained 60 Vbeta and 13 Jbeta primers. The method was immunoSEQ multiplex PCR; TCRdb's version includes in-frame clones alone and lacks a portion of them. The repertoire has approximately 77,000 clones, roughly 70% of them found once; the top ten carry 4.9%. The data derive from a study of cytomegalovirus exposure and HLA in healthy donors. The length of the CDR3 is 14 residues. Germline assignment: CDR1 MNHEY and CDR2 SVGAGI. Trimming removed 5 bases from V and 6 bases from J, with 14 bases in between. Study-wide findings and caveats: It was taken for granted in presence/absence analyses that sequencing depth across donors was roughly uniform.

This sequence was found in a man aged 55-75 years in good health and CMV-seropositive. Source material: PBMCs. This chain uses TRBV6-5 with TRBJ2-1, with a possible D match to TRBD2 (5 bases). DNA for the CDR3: TGTGCCAGCAGTCACCGGAGCGCGGGCAATGAGCAGTTCTTC. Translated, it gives CASSHRSAGNEQFF.